The 15 T cell receptor beta chains below come from one sample, sequenced in a study of blood T cell repertoires in COVID-19. The protocol was immunoSEQ multiplex PCR, while the TCRdb copy is restricted to in-frame clones and leaves out a portion. The data hold under 250,000 clones, with approximately 80% observed a single time. Material for sequencing was peripheral blood. The receptors were gathered from a woman aged 18-35 years with acute or convalescent COVID-19.

The count of this clone is one. The chain recombines TRBV2 with TRBJ1-1; the match to TRBD1 covers 8 bases. The germline V gene has CDR1 SNHLY and CDR2 FYNNEI. V shed 1 base, J shed 1 base, and the junction held 2 bases outside the gene matches. The CDR3 is 15 residues long. CDR3 in DNA: TGTGCCAGCAGTGAAGTGGGACAGGAGAACACTGAAGCTTTCTTT. Translated: CASSEVGQENTEAFF.

This clone occurred a few times. This chain connects TRBV2 to TRBJ1-1; 8 bases align to TRBD1. V was pared by 6 bases and J by 8 bases, with 5 bases of the junction left unmatched. The CDR3 extends over 12 amino acids. Germline V gene lookup returns CDR1 SNHLY and CDR2 FYNNEI. The CDR3 loop reads CASRYTGGEAFF. CDR3 coding DNA: TGTGCCAGCAGATACACAGGGGGGGAAGCTTTCTTT.

J is TRBJ1-2 and V is TRBV6-5; D gene ambiguous. This CDR3 has 13 residues. The germline V gene has CDR1 MNHEY and CDR2 SVGAGI. Trimming took 2 bases from V and 4 from J, leaving 8 bases between them. DNA of the CDR3: TGTGCCAGCAGTTACGAGAAATTCTATGGCTACACCTTC. It specifies CASSYEKFYGYTF.

This clone was counted a single time. This sequence joins TRBV11-2 and TRBJ1-1; D remains ambiguous. Germline loops: CDR1 SGHAT, CDR2 FQNNGV. This CDR3 has 15 amino acids. V dropped 1 base and J dropped 1 base, with 10 bases sitting between them. CDR3 region: CASSLVRGRNTEAFF. The CDR3 DNA reads TGTGCCAGCAGCTTAGTGCGGGGTCGGAACACTGAAGCTTTCTTT.

This CDR3 is CAISATTKNTEAFF. The CDR3, as DNA: TGTGCCATCAGTGCGACTACCAAGAACACTGAAGCTTTCTTT. V gene TRBV10-3 combines with J gene TRBJ1-1, with D unclear. Germline assignment: CDR1 ENHRY and CDR2 SYGVKD. Trimming took 4 bases from V and 1 from J, leaving 10 bases between them. CDR3 length equals 14 residues.

As regards this clone: A much larger clonotype is one base distant, so this may be a read error. Additional DNA sequences in this sample encode the identical CDR3. The chain combines TRBV14 with TRBJ1-1, with D possibly matching TRBD1 (6 bases). CDR3 length equals 13 residues. In germline, CDR1 is SGHDN, CDR2 FVKESK. The germline V and J ends were trimmed by 4 bases and 1 base, with 7 bases remaining between them. CDR3 sequence: CASSLDRNTEAFF. CDR3 coding DNA: TGTGCCAGCAGCCTGGACAGGAACACTGAAGCTTTCTTT.

This clone has just a few counts. This chain connects TRBV5-1 to TRBJ2-3, with 10 bases aligning to TRBD2. The CDR3 runs 16 residues. With V trimmed by 0 bases and J by 1 base, 2 bases remained unmatched. Germline loops: CDR1 SGHRS, CDR2 YFSETQ. For the CDR3, the DNA is TGCGCCAGCAGCTTGGGTAGCGGGGGGCGCACAGATACGCAGTATTTT. Protein: CASSLGSGGRTDTQYF.

This clone was observed a few times. This sequence joins TRBV19 and TRBJ1-1; 8 bases agree with TRBD1. V trimming: 5 bases; J trimming: 1 base; junction bases outside the gene matches: 3. The CDR3 contains 14 residues. Germline CDR1 and CDR2: LNHDA and SQIVND (reference sequence). The DNA of the CDR3 is TGTGCCAGTAGTTGGGGACAGGCGAACACTGAAGCTTTCTTT. Encoded protein: CASSWGQANTEAFF.

The count of this clone is one. The V call is TRBV27, the J call TRBJ2-6; 11 bases match TRBD2. Germline loops: CDR1 MNHEY, CDR2 SMNVEV (reference sequence). The CDR3 runs to 17 residues. V lost 5 bases and J lost 0; bases outside the gene matches: 3. CDR3: CASSAGTSGSGANVLTF. As DNA, the CDR3 is TGTGCCAGCAGTGCCGGGACTAGCGGCTCTGGGGCCAACGTCCTGACTTTC.

This chain joins TRBV28 and TRBJ2-7, with 8 bases lining up with TRBD1. Unmatched junction bases numbered 7, after V lost 5 bases and J lost 4 bases. Germline V gives CDR1 MDHEN, CDR2 SYDVKM. The CDR3 is 14 amino acids. In DNA form, the CDR3 reads TGTGCCAGCAGTCCGGGACAGGAAGGTTACGAGCAGTACTTC. Amino acids: CASSPGQEGYEQYF.

This chain uses TRBV7-9 with TRBJ2-1; D call uncertain. Per the germline V gene, CDR1 is SEHNR and CDR2 is FQNEAQ (reference sequence). Trimming removed 7 bases at V and 8 bases at J, with 12 bases between. CDR3 size: 12 residues. The CDR3 bases are TGTGCCAGCACCCTCTCTACGGATGAGCAGTTCTTC. It specifies CASTLSTDEQFF.

The genes are TRBV6-2 or TRBV6-3 and TRBJ2-5; 8 bases agree with TRBD2. The ends lost 4 bases at V and 5 bases at J; junction bases unmatched: 9. CDR1 and CDR2 (germline): MNHEY, SVGEGT. The CDR3 extends over 15 amino acids. Written as DNA, the CDR3 is TGTGCCAGCAGTTCTCAAGCGGGAGCAGGGGAGACCCAGTACTTC. It yields the protein CASSSQAGAGETQYF.

The chain has TRBV2 and TRBJ1-1; the match to TRBD1 covers 7 bases. The trim removed 7 bases at V and 7 bases at J, leaving 9 bases unmatched. The CDR3 runs to 13 residues. CDR1 is SNHLY, CDR2 FYNNEI, per germline. This chain's CDR3 is CASTRDSDYEAFF. The CDR3 DNA reads TGTGCCAGCACTAGGGACAGCGACTATGAAGCTTTCTTT.

J is TRBJ1-2 and V is TRBV5-6, with 8 bases identical to TRBD1. The CDR3 extends over 14 amino acids. With 4 bases clipped from V and 4 bases from J, the junction kept 6 bases outside the gene matches. The germline V gene has CDR1 SGHDT and CDR2 YYEEEE. The CDR3 reads CASSQDRAFYGYTF. The CDR3 DNA is TGTGCCAGCAGCCAGGACAGGGCATTCTATGGCTACACCTTC.

The chain recombines TRBV6-5 with TRBJ2-7; perhaps TRBD1 as D (7 bases). Trimming removed 7 bases from V and 7 bases from J, with 23 bases in between. Per germline, CDR1 MNHEY and CDR2 SVGAGI. The CDR3 length is 15 residues. The CDR3 DNA follows: TGTGCCAGCAAACCGAGGGGCAGGGGGGTTATTGAGCAGTACTTC. This encodes CASKPRGRGVIEQYF.